This passage covers 20 T cell receptor beta chains from one sample sequenced in a study of T cell changes during pregnancy in multiple sclerosis. The data were produced by immunoSEQ multiplex PCR, yet TCRdb's version contains in-frame clones alone and is incomplete. The sample has about 97,000 clones; 90% are singletons. The sample in question was peripheral blood, obtained in the second trimester of pregnancy. These TCRs come from a female donor in good health, enrolled as a control in a pregnancy study.

This clone was counted a single time. The chain joins TRBV6-5 to TRBJ2-3; 7 nucleotides align to TRBD2. The CDR3 contains 15 residues. The V gene end was trimmed by 4 bases and the J gene end by 4 bases; junction bases not matched to a gene: 8. Germline V gene data show CDR1 as MNHEY and CDR2 as SVGAGI. CDR3 sequence: CASSFRGGDADTQYF. CDR3 sequence (DNA): TGTGCCAGCAGTTTCCGCGGGGGTGATGCAGATACGCAGTATTTT.

This rearrangement joins TRBV5-1 to TRBJ1-1, with TRBD1 identical over 10 bases. V gave up 1 base and J gave up 6 bases; unmatched junction bases: 3. CDR3 size: 14 residues. Per the germline V gene, CDR1 is SGHRS and CDR2 is YFSETQ. Written as DNA, the CDR3 is TGCGCCAGCAGCTTGTCGACAGGGGGCCCTGAAGCTTTCTTT. Translating gives CASSLSTGGPEAFF.

The chain combines TRBV30 with TRBJ1-4; TRBD1 might be the D (6 bases). Germline V gene data show CDR1 as GTSNPN and CDR2 as SVGIG (reference sequence). The V gene lost 5 bases and the J gene lost 13 bases, with 35 bases spanning the gap. The CDR3 runs 18 residues. CDR3 protein: CAWDTLDYSGVTRPRLFF. In DNA, the CDR3 is TGTGCCTGGGACACTTTAGATTATTCAGGGGTCACTCGACCGAGACTGTTTTTT.

This clone was observed once. This chain connects TRBV29-1 to TRBJ2-5, with D maybe TRBD2 (6 bases). V gave up 5 bases and J gave up 5 bases, with 12 bases separating them. The V gene's germline CDR1 is SQVTM and CDR2 ANQGSEA. The length of the CDR3 is 12 residues. The CDR3 reads CSVMKGRETQYF. The CDR3 DNA reads TGCAGCGTTATGAAGGGGAGGGAGACCCAGTACTTC.

This clone is a singleton in its sample. The chain joins TRBV19 to TRBJ1-6, with 10 bases lining up with TRBD1. The CDR3 runs to 19 residues. Germline CDR1 reads LNHDA; CDR2 reads SQIVND (reference sequence). V dropped 8 bases and J dropped 1; count of bases not matched to a gene: 14. The CDR3 here is CASSRDRTGGLSYNSPLHF. The CDR3 DNA follows: TGTGCCAGTTCTAGAGACCGGACAGGGGGTTTGTCCTATAATTCACCCCTCCACTTT.

The chain carries TRBV4-1 and TRBJ2-1; 16 bases are shared with TRBD2. V dropped 5 bases and J dropped 6; count of bases not matched to a gene: 10. Germline assignment: CDR1 MGHRA and CDR2 YSYEKL. The CDR3 sequence is 18 residues long. The CDR3 here is CASSKGLAGGPKSNEQFF. The CDR3, as DNA: TGCGCCAGCAGCAAGGGACTAGCGGGGGGGCCAAAGAGCAATGAGCAGTTCTTC.

V gene TRBV6-1 combines with J gene TRBJ2-5; weak D call: TRBD1 (6 bases). The CDR3 has 14 residues. Germline V gives CDR1 MNHNS, CDR2 SASEGT. Deletions cut 7 bases from V and 2 bases from J, with 14 bases between. The CDR3: CASTRGLTQETQYF. As DNA, the CDR3 is TGTGCCAGCACCAGGGGCCTGACACAAGAGACCCAGTACTTC.

This clone was detected only once. The chain has TRBV9 and TRBJ1-2; weak D call: TRBD1 (6 bases). Germline CDR1 and CDR2: SGDLS and YYNGEE. V lost 0 bases to trimming and J lost 8 bases, with 8 bases between them. CDR3 size: 12 residues. CDR3 bases: TGTGCCAGCAGCGTAGAAGGGACAGGCTACACCTTC. Amino acid sequence: CASSVEGTGYTF.

In DNA form, the CDR3 reads TGCGCCAGCAGCCAAGAGCGGCAGGGCCATCAGCCCCAGCATTTT. Amino acid sequence: CASSQERQGHQPQHF. This chain connects TRBV4-3 to TRBJ1-5; D perhaps matches TRBD1 (5 bases). Trimming pared 0 bases from V and 5 bases from J, leaving 11 bases between. Germline V lookup: CDR1 LGHNA, CDR2 YSLEER. CDR3 length equals 15 residues.

The rearrangement uses TRBV6-1 and TRBJ1-1; 11 nucleotides match TRBD1. V gave up 4 bases and J gave up 4 bases; unmatched junction bases: 5. This CDR3 region has 15 residues. Germline V CDR1 and CDR2: MNHNS, SASEGT. The CDR3 nucleotides are TGTGCCAGCAGTGGGACAGGGGGCAGGGGCACTGAAGCTTTCTTT. Its translation: CASSGTGGRGTEAFF.

This clone was counted once. The chain employs TRBV6-6 and TRBJ1-5; 9 bases map to TRBD1. Trimming at V came to 6 bases and at J to 3 bases, leaving 3 bases not matched to a gene. The CDR3 spans 14 residues. Germline CDR1 MNHNY, CDR2 SVGAGI (reference sequence). The CDR3 region has the DNA TGTGCCAGCAGAAGGACAGGGGACAATCAGCCCCAGCATTTT. This gives the protein CASRRTGDNQPQHF.

The genes are TRBV7-2 and TRBJ2-7; TRBD1 matches at 12 bases. The CDR3 is 13 amino acids. Germline-derived CDR1 and CDR2 are SGHTA and FQGNSA. Trimming took 4 bases from V and 10 from J; bases not matched to a gene: 5. The CDR3 DNA is TGTGCCAGCAGCTCGGGACAGGGGGCTCATCAGTACTTC. Translated: CASSSGQGAHQYF.

The rearrangement joins TRBV5-4 to TRBJ1-2; tentatively, D is TRBD1 (5 bases). The CDR3 extends over 14 amino acids. V dropped 4 bases and J dropped 8 bases, with 18 bases sitting between them. From germline, CDR1 is SGHNT and CDR2 YYREEE (reference sequence). In DNA, the CDR3 is TGTGCCAGCAGCCCGGAGGGGCCCGGGTGGGGCTACACCTTC. Its protein product is CASSPEGPGWGYTF. The full variable domain, its missing parts supplied by reference TRBV5-4 and TRBJ1-2, is ETGVTQSPTHLIKTRGQQVTLRCSSQSGHNTVSWYQQALGQGPQFIFQYYREEENGRGNFPPRFSGLQFPNYSSELNVNALELDDSALYLCASSPEGPGWGYTFGSGTRLTVV.

This rearrangement joins TRBV7-8 to TRBJ1-1; D gene unclear. The CDR3 contains 15 residues. Trimming shortened V by 1 base and J by 1 base, and 10 bases separated the two germline ends. Germline CDR1 is SGHVS and CDR2 is FQNEAQ. The CDR3 coding sequence is TGTGCCAGCAGCTTAGGACCCCGAGGGAACACTGAAGCTTTCTTT. This gives the protein CASSLGPRGNTEAFF.

This chain joins TRBV5-6 and TRBJ1-1; D possibly corresponds to TRBD1 (6 bases). V lost 4 bases and J 4 bases, leaving 17 bases between the germline ends. This CDR3 has 15 residues. Germline V CDR1 and CDR2: SGHDT, YYEEEE. The CDR3 loop is CASSPHGGGRTEAFF. The CDR3 nucleotides are TGTGCCAGCAGCCCCCATGGGGGCGGGCGCACTGAAGCTTTCTTT.

A few counts support this clone. The gene calls are TRBV19 and TRBJ2-7, with 10 bases that match TRBD1. The junction had 15 bases not matched to a gene; V was cut back by 7 bases and J by 6 bases. The CDR3 covers 16 residues. Germline lookup yields CDR1 LNHDA and CDR2 SQIVND (reference sequence). The CDR3 coding sequence is TGTGCCAGTAACTCTCGGGTCGGGACAGGGGCGGGCGAGCAGTACTTC. Protein product: CASNSRVGTGAGEQYF.

This clone was seen just once. This chain links TRBV7-2 with TRBJ2-4; 12 positions agree with TRBD2. V dropped 4 bases and J dropped 0; count of bases not matched to a gene: 4. The germline V gene has CDR1 SGHTA and CDR2 FQGNSA. The CDR3 runs 17 residues. The CDR3: CASSSGLAGLAKNIQYF. The CDR3 bases are TGTGCCAGCAGCTCCGGACTAGCGGGGTTAGCCAAAAACATTCAGTACTTC.

A single count supports this clone. V usage is TRBV19 and J usage is TRBJ2-3; the match to TRBD1 covers 9 bases. This CDR3 comprises 15 residues. Per germline, CDR1 LNHDA and CDR2 SQIVND (reference sequence). Trimming removed 5 bases from V and 2 bases from J; junction bases left unmatched: 5. CDR3 bases: TGTGCCAGTAGTCCATGGACAGGGGTCACAGATACGCAGTATTTT. It encodes CASSPWTGVTDTQYF. The whole variable domain, filled in from reference TRBV19 and TRBJ2-3, reads DGGITQSPKYLFRKEGQNVTLSCEQNLNHDAMYWYRQDPGQGLRLIYYSQIVNDFQKGDIAEGYSVSREKKESFPLTVTSAQKNPTAFYLCASSPWTGVTDTQYFGPGTRLTVL.

The chain recombines TRBV6-5 with TRBJ2-1; 7 positions agree with TRBD2. J gave up 10 bases and V 2 bases, and 8 bases lay outside the gene matches. Looked up from germline, CDR1 is MNHEY and CDR2 is SVGAGI. The CDR3 contains 14 residues. DNA for the CDR3: TGTGCCAGCAGTTACGAATCGACTAGCCGCGAGCAGTTCTTC. Its protein product is CASSYESTSREQFF.

This clone is a singleton in its sample. V and J are TRBV4-3 and TRBJ2-3; D possibly corresponds to TRBD1 (5 bases). V shed 1 base and J shed 5 bases, with 16 bases lying between them. CDR1 and CDR2 from the germline V gene are LGHNA and YSLEER. This CDR3 is 16 amino acids long. In nucleotides, the CDR3 is TGCGCCAGCAGCCAAGGAAGCTGGGGCGCAAAAGATACGCAGTATTTT. Translated, it gives CASSQGSWGAKDTQYF.